The T cell receptor (beta chain) described here comes from a study of vaccination and CD4 T cells after COVID-19. The CDR3 is made up of 15 amino acids. Germline CDR1 reads SEHNR; CDR2 reads FQNEAQ (reference sequence). V shed 0 bases and J shed 2 bases, with 11 bases lying between them. With the Oncomine TCR Beta short-read assay, DNA from cultured CD4+ T cells was sequenced. TCRdb re-called the PCR reads with MiXCR, one entry per CDR3 protein. This sample has fewer than 10,000 distinct CDR3 sequences; 45% to 50% occur once, and the top ten carry less than 25%. The treatment was: approximately nine-day PBMC culture with coronavirus spike peptide pools or control peptides (ViraFEST assay). Some 2 million PBMCs were grown per well alongside about 10 IU/ml IL-2 and about 10 ug/ml peptide pools. Details on this clonotype: Its antigen is unknown.

Sequenced material: CD4+ T cells from blood, cultured in vitro. The chain recombines TRBV7-9 with TRBJ2-7; no firm D call. The sequence derives from a human donor who had recovered from COVID-19. In nucleotides, the CDR3 is TGTGCCAGCAGCTTAGCTGCCGAGACCACCTACGAGCAGTACTTC. As protein: CASSLAAETTYEQYF.